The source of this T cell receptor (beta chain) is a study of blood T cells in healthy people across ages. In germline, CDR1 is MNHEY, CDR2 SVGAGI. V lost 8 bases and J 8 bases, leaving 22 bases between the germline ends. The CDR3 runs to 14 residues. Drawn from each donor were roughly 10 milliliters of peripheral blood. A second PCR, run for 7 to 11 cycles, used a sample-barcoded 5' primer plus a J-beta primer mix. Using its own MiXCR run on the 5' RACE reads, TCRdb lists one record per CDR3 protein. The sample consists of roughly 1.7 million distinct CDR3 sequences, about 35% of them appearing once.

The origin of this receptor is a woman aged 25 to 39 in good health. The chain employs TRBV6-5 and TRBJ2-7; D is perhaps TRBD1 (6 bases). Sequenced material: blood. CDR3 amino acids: CASGLGGQIGKQYF. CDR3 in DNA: TGTGCCAGCGGGCTTGGCGGACAGATCGGGAAGCAGTACTTC.